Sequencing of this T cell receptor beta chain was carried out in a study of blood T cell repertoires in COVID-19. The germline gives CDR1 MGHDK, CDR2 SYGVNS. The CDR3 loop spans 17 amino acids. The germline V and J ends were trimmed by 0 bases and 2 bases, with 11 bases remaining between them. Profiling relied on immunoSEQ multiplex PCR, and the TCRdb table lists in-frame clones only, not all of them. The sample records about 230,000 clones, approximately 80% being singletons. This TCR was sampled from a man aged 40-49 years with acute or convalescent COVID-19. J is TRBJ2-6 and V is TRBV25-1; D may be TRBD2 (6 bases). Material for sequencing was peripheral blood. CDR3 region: CASSEYRGGPGANVLTF. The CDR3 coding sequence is TGTGCCAGCAGTGAATATAGGGGAGGTCCTGGGGCCAACGTCCTGACTTTC.